This T cell receptor beta chain came from a study of blood T cell repertoires in COVID-19. Study in general: Some COVID-19 samples were acute and others convalescent; all came from the United States, Italy and Spain.

Data came from immunoSEQ multiplex PCR; TCRdb stores just in-frame clones and leaves some out. The sample has around 45,000 clones, about 90% seen once. The specimen sequenced was peripheral blood. This TCR was sampled from a man aged 65 to 79 with active COVID-19.

The CDR3: CASSQLAVLAGENNEQFF. The CDR3 nucleotides read TGTGCCAGCAGCCAACTCGCGGTCCTAGCGGGGGAGAACAATGAGCAGTTCTTC. The V gene is TRBV3-1 (or the pseudogene TRBV3-2), the J gene TRBJ2-1, with 10 bases that match TRBD2. The CDR3 totals 18 residues. V lost 2 bases to trimming and J lost 5 bases; unmatched junction nucleotides: 12. Per germline, CDR1 LGHDT and CDR2 YNNKEL (reference sequence).